This T cell receptor beta chain originates from a study of blood T cell repertoires in COVID-19 (dated by TCRdb to 2018 to 2021). Regarding the complete study: Samples covering the acute and convalescent phases of COVID-19 were provided by collaborators in the United States, Italy and Spain. The material from the prospective study consisted of cDNA or gDNA derived from T cells, B-cell-depleted T cells, or PBMCs. Subjects who had been exposed to COVID-19, were actively infected with it, or had recovered from it provided the deeply sampled blood TCRbeta repertoires that made up the dataset. The repertoires were made available in a free public database intended to serve as a resource for research on the immune response to SARS-CoV-2. The samples were drawn from two sources: the first 160 participants of the ongoing ImmuneRACE study, and 950 to 1,500 subjects contributed by 6 global collaborators. A de-identified subject ID, COVID-19 status, age in years and sex were almost always included in the sample metadata. Where HLA class I and class II types were available, the types were taken from metadata supplied by the sample provider, not from assay-based typing. Study-wide findings and limitations: The quantity of clinical and demographic metadata differed by source and by participant and was supplied without curation.

The collaborating institutions used their own protocols to collect whole blood in K2EDTA tubes. For TCRbeta analysis, collaborators shipped samples in one of three forms: frozen whole blood, isolated PBMCs, or DNA extracted from either of those sample types. The immunoSEQ Assay, a bias-controlled multiplex PCR, was used to amplify TCRbeta CDR3 regions from genomic DNA. In the authors' own workflow: The number of nucleated cells in each sample was estimated by amplification of reference gene primers within the assay. To quantify the absolute abundance of each unique TCRbeta CDR3 rearrangement, sequence reads were collapsed and filtered. For each sample, productive Simpson clonality was calculated as the square root of Simpson's diversity index across productive rearrangements. Here the immuneACCESS table is served through TCRdb, limited to in-frame sequences with V and J called. Missing clones are a known gap in these copies; in checked studies unresolved V genes cover under half, and the rest lacks a known reason. V, J and clone size reflect that table, while D and trimming were determined from the DNA. Here the sample has 150,000 to 200,000 clones; over 80% occur a single time. Together, the top ten hold about 4.5% of the sample.

As concerns this clone: It lacks a known antigen. Per-base quality was not reported, and no clone a single base away is much larger than it.

V loses 2 bases of germline sequence and J loses 3 bases, and the interval between the two ends is 8 bases. The germline V gene (reference sequence) gives CDR1 as SGHNT and CDR2 as YYREEE. The CDR3 goes from the cysteine to the phenylalanine over 13 residues. Only the CDR3 region is kept as DNA, spanning 39 bases read in frame from base 1. The rearranged segments are TRBV5-4 and TRBJ1-1, with no D gene named confidently. The TCR originated in a woman in her fifties or sixties with acute or convalescent COVID-19. Sample: peripheral blood. The CDR3 reads CASSFSEYTEAFF. The nucleotide sequence reads TGTGCCAGCAGCTTTTCAGAATACACTGAAGCTTTCTTT.